This entry concerns a single T cell receptor beta chain. Its antigen is undetermined. The data are from a study of T cell responses to AZD1222 COVID-19 vaccine. Produced via immunoSEQ multiplex PCR; TCRdb's table is partial and in-frame only. The sample lists about 120,000 clones; around nine tenths were seen once. Study-wide results and caveats: Spike was spanned by vaccine-associated CD4 TCRs, which were dominant at 160-218 and 743-854. Donors in the cohort were predominantly white British and more often female, and clonal diversity was possibly underestimated.

CDR1 is SGHDN, CDR2 FVKESK, per germline. This CDR3 spans 12 amino acids. V was clipped by 2 bases and J by 2 bases, with 2 bases between them. The source was peripheral blood, collected on day 0 of AZD1222 vaccination. The TCR sequence derives from an adult in good health. The chain couples TRBV14 to TRBJ2-3; unclear D gene. CDR3 bases: TGTGCCAGCAGCCAAACCACAGATACGCAGTATTTT. Translation gives CASSQTTDTQYF.